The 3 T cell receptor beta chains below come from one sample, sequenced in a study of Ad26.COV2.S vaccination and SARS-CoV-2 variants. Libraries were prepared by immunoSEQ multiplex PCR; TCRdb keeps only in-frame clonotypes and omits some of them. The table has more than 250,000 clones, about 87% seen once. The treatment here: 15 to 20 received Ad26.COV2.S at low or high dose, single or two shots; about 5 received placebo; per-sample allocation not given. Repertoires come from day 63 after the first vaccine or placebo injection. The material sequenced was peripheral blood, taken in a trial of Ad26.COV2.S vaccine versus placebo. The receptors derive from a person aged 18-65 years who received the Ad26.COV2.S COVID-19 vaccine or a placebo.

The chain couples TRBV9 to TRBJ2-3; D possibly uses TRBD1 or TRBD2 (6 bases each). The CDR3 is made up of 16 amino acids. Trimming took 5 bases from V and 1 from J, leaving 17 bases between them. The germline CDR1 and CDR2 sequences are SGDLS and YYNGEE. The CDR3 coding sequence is TGTGCCAGCAGTGCCCGGGGGCAGACGGGCACAGATACGCAGTATTTT. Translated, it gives CASSARGQTGTDTQYF.

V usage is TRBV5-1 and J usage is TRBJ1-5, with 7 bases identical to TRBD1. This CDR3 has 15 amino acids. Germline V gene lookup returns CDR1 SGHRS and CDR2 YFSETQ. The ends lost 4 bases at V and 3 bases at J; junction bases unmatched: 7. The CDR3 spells CASSPEGTVNQPQHF. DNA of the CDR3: TGCGCCAGCAGCCCGGAGGGGACAGTCAATCAGCCCCAGCATTTT.

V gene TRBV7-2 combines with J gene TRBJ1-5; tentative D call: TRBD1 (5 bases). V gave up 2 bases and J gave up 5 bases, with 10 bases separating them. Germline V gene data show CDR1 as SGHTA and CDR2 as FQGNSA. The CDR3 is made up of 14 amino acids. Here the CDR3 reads CASSLNRGHQPQHF. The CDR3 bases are TGTGCCAGCAGCTTAAATAGGGGCCATCAGCCCCAGCATTTT. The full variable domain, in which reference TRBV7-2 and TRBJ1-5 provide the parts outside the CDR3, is GAGVSQSPSNKVTEKGKDVELRCDPISGHTALYWYRQSLGQGLEFLIYFQGNSAPDKSGLPSDRFSAERTGGSVSTLTIQRTQQEDSAVYLCASSLNRGHQPQHFGDGTRLSIL.